This TCR beta chain is from a study of blood T cell repertoires in COVID-19. As processed by the authors: Reference gene primer amplification yielded estimated nucleated cell counts. TCRdb keeps only in-frame clones here, not all; method: immunoSEQ multiplex PCR. That table is the source of V, J and clone size, and D and trimming were worked out from the DNA. Among approximately 190,000 clones listed, around 84% were seen once. The CDR3 length is 15 residues. Looked up from germline, CDR1 is MNHEY and CDR2 is SVGAGI. V was clipped by 8 bases and J by 1 base; unmatched bases: 10. Sequences were obtained from peripheral blood. This TCR was recovered from a man younger than 40 with active or convalescent COVID-19. The J gene is TRBJ2-5, the V gene TRBV6-5, with 7 bases that match TRBD2. CDR3 nucleotide sequence: TGTGCCAGCGGCGGGGGTGAGGCGGGCCAAGAGACCCAGTACTTC. The encoded protein is CASGGGEAGQETQYF.